These T cell receptor beta chains were read from a single sample in a study of shared clonotypes between healthy human individuals. Sequencing used immunoSEQ multiplex PCR; TCRdb keeps in-frame clones, though not all of them. The profile covers 2 million to 2.5 million clones, with roughly 95% appearing a single time and approximately 0.13% taken by the ten largest. Sequencing input: naive CD4+ T cells sorted from blood. The receptor source for this set is a man between 18 and 35 years old in good health. Both conserved end residues are part of each CDR3. Not all rows give a size; the values are once, few, many and, for expanded clones, a class.

TRBJ2-5,TRBV9,-,CASSVDSAGGTGETQYF
TRBJ1-6,TRBV30,once,CAWSNREGSPLHF
TRBJ2-7,TRBV6-1,-,CASSDIGRTYEQYF
TRBJ1-1,TRBV6-5,-,CASTLGPNTEAFF
TRBJ1-1,TRBV4-3,-,CASSQDGQYTEAFF
TRBJ1-4,TRBV7-6,-,CASSRKAGAWEKLFF
TRBJ1-5,TRBV6-1,-,CASSENRGSINQPQHF
TRBJ1-1,TRBV7-3,-,CASSLGYGQGASGTEAFF
TRBJ2-3,TRBV30,-,CAWTAGGSTDTQYF
TRBJ1-5,TRBV19,-,CASSRPYSNQPQHF
TRBJ1-3,TRBV18,-,CASSPPGGNTIYF
TRBJ2-5,TRBV7-2,-,CASSSASPLTTQETQYF
TRBJ2-3,TRBV10-1,-,CASSDRDYTDTQYF
TRBJ1-6,TRBV5-5,-,CASSPAWDRGASYNSPLHF
TRBJ1-2,TRBV15,-,CATSRDAGLNYGYTF
TRBJ2-3,TRBV19,-,CASSIRPLGDTQYF
TRBJ2-7,TRBV6-1,-,CASTRTGFSEQYF
TRBJ2-7,TRBV6-5,-,CASRGVSEQYF
TRBJ1-4,TRBV29-1,-,CSAGDRGITNEKLFF
TRBJ2-1,TRBV20-1,-,CSAGDSHEQFF
TRBJ2-6,TRBV7-2,-,CASSLMGPVAGANVLTF
TRBJ2-3,TRBV19,-,CASSIGLGGTDTQYF
TRBJ2-5,TRBV5-1,-,CASSLAGTGETQYF
TRBJ2-2,TRBV11-3,-,CASSFGGNERPNTGELFF
TRBJ1-2,TRBV27,-,CASSPSGDYRGPPNYGYTF
TRBJ1-2,TRBV28,-,CASSQQGGVYSYTF